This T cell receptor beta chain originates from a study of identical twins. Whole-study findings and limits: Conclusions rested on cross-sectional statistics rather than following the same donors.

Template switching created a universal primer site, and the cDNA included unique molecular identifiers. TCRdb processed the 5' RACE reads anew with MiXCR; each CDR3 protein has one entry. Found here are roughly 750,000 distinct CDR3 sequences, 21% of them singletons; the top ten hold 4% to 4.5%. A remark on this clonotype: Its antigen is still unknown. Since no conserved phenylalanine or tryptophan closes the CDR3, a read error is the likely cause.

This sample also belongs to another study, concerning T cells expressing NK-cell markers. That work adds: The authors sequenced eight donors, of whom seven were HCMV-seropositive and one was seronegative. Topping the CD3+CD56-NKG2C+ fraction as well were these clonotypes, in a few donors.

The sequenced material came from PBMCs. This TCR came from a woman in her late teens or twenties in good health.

CDR3 sequence reads: CASSLANREIGYTL. For the CDR3, the DNA is TGTGCCAGCAGCTTGGCGAACCGAGAAATTGGCTACACCCTC. The chain joins TRBV5-6 to TRBJ1-2, with D unclear. The CDR3 has 14 residues. Trimming took off 0 bases at V and 7 bases at J, with 13 bases between the two ends. Germline loops: CDR1 SGHDT, CDR2 YYEEEE.